These 25 T cell receptor beta chains came from one sample sequenced in a study of blood T cell repertoires in COVID-19. Only in-frame clones appear in the TCRdb table, and some are missing; sequencing was by immunoSEQ multiplex PCR. Of just over 80,000 clones listed, 65% to 80% were seen once; the top ten hold around 21%. Input material: peripheral blood. All receptors derive from an elderly woman with active or convalescent COVID-19.

This clone was recorded many times. This sequence joins TRBV5-5 and TRBJ2-7; 7 bases map to TRBD1. The CDR3 runs 15 residues. Germline loops: CDR1 SGHKS, CDR2 YYEKEE (reference sequence). Losses at the gene ends were 2 bases for V and 2 bases for J; bases not matched to a gene: 7. As DNA, the CDR3 is TGTGCCAGCAGCTTTACAGGGGCCCTAACCTACGAGCAGTACTTC. It specifies CASSFTGALTYEQYF.

For this clone: In the same sample, other DNA sequences code for this CDR3. The chain joins TRBV11-2 to TRBJ2-5, with TRBD2 matching over 8 bases. V lost 2 bases to trimming and J lost 4 bases; unmatched junction nucleotides: 3. The CDR3 covers 14 residues. The germline gives CDR1 SGHAT, CDR2 FQNNGV. CDR3 sequence reads: CASSLTSGGETQYF. CDR3 nucleotides: TGTGCCAGCAGCTTAACGAGCGGGGGAGAGACCCAGTACTTC.

The chain carries TRBV18 and TRBJ2-1; perhaps TRBD1 as D (5 bases). V was clipped by 3 bases and J by 7 bases, with 22 bases between them. CDR1 and CDR2 from the germline V gene are KGHSH and LQKENI. The CDR3 covers 17 residues. The CDR3 sequence is CASSPSLLAGRSNEQFF. The CDR3 DNA is TGTGCCAGCTCACCGTCCCTGCTGGCAGGGCGGTCGAATGAGCAGTTCTTC.

The chain couples TRBV7-2 to TRBJ1-5; perhaps TRBD1 as D (6 bases). V gave up 1 base and J gave up 2 bases, with 9 bases separating them. Germline CDR1 and CDR2: SGHTA and FQGNSA. The CDR3 sequence is 15 residues long. CDR3 DNA: TGTGCCAGCAGCTTAGACGCAGGGGGCAATCAGCCCCAGCATTTT. Its translation: CASSLDAGGNQPQHF.

This clone was detected a few times. The rearrangement joins TRBV9 to TRBJ2-1, with TRBD2 as a possible D gene (5 bases). The CDR3 has 12 residues. Germline loops: CDR1 SGDLS, CDR2 YYNGEE. Trimming cost V 4 bases and J 5 bases, with 7 bases left between them. CDR3 DNA: TGTGCCAGCAGCCCGCGGGACAATGAGCAGTTCTTC. This translates into CASSPRDNEQFF.

The V and J genes are TRBV11-2 and TRBJ1-4; 8 nucleotides match TRBD1. This CDR3 has 18 residues. The V segment lost 5 bases and the J segment 4 bases; nucleotides outside the gene matches: 15. Germline-derived CDR1 and CDR2 are SGHAT and FQNNGV. In nucleotides, the CDR3 is TGTGCCAGCAGCAAGACGGGGGACAGGCTTCAAAATAATGAAAAACTGTTTTTT. Translation: CASSKTGDRLQNNEKLFF.

V usage is TRBV18 and J usage is TRBJ1-2; no clear D. Germline V gives CDR1 KGHSH, CDR2 LQKENI. V shed 5 bases and J shed 0 bases, with 13 bases lying between them. This CDR3 region has 15 residues. Here the CDR3 reads CASSAAEGANYGYTF. In DNA form, the CDR3 reads TGTGCCAGCTCAGCCGCGGAGGGAGCTAACTATGGCTACACCTTC.

This clone has only a few counts. V and J are TRBV27 and TRBJ1-1; D possibly corresponds to TRBD1 (6 bases). The CDR3 length is 14 residues. V was pared by 3 bases and J by 4 bases, with 12 bases between. Germline lookup yields CDR1 MNHEY and CDR2 SMNVEV (reference sequence). The CDR3 protein is CASSFRVGGTEAFF. CDR3 in DNA: TGTGCCAGCAGTTTTAGGGTAGGGGGCACTGAAGCTTTCTTT.

About this clone itself: The junction shows a germline mismatch at one end, possibly a read error. This chain links TRBV9 with TRBJ1-2; 8 bases are a match to TRBD1. The germline V gene encodes CDR1 SGDLS and CDR2 YYNGEE. The CDR3 contains 15 residues. The DNA of the CDR3 is TGTGCCCGCAGCTTCTCCGGACAGGGTCGGGGGGGCTACACCTTC. Translation gives CARSFSGQGRGGYTF.

This clone was found a few times. The chain joins TRBV12-3 or TRBV12-4 to TRBJ1-2, with a possible D match to TRBD1 (5 bases). The CDR3 runs 13 residues. V lost 4 bases, J lost 5 bases, and 11 bases lay in between. The DNA for the CDR3 is TGTGCCAGCAGTTCATCGACAGATTATGGCTACACCTTC. As protein: CASSSSTDYGYTF.

The CDR3 DNA reads TGTGCCAGCAGTTACGAGGATACGCAGTATTTT. Translated: CASSYEDTQYF. The chain recombines TRBV6-6 with TRBJ2-3; no clear D gene. This CDR3 spans 11 amino acids. The V gene's germline CDR1 is MNHNY and CDR2 SVGAGI (reference sequence). V lost 2 bases and J 6 bases, leaving 3 bases between the germline ends.

The CDR3 DNA reads TGTGCCAGCAGCTCCGCGACTAGCGGGGGGGCCGACAATGAGCAGTTCTTC. As protein: CASSSATSGGADNEQFF. The rearrangement uses TRBV7-2 and TRBJ2-1, with TRBD2 matching over 14 bases. CDR1 and CDR2 from the germline V gene are SGHTA and FQGNSA. The CDR3 is 17 residues long. Trimming took 4 bases from V and 5 from J; bases not matched to a gene: 7.

The chain combines TRBV24-1 with TRBJ2-1; D possibly corresponds to TRBD2 (5 bases). CDR3 length: 14 amino acids. The V gene's germline CDR1 is KGHDR and CDR2 SFDVKD. Between the trimmed V and J ends, which lost 6 bases and 0 bases, there was a span of 8 bases. CDR3 sequence: CATSFGNSYNEQFF. The CDR3 DNA reads TGTGCCACCAGTTTCGGGAACTCCTACAATGAGCAGTTCTTC.

The chain combines TRBV10-3 with TRBJ1-2; D is possibly TRBD1 (6 bases). Trimming took 0 bases from V and 8 from J, leaving 13 bases between them. The CDR3 is 14 residues long. Germline V gene data show CDR1 as ENHRY and CDR2 as SYGVKD. The CDR3 nucleotides read TGTGCCATCAGTGAGTCCGCAGGCAGGGGCGGCTACACCTTC. It specifies CAISESAGRGGYTF.

The rearrangement joins TRBV18 to TRBJ2-1, with a weak D call TRBD2 (5 bases). Per germline, CDR1 KGHSH and CDR2 LQKENI. The CDR3 spans 13 residues. V gave up 2 bases and J gave up 7 bases, with 9 bases separating them. The CDR3 is CASSPYRGNEQFF. CDR3 coding DNA: TGTGCCAGCTCACCATACCGCGGGAATGAGCAGTTCTTC. The whole variable domain, remainder taken from reference TRBV18 and TRBJ2-1, is NAGVMQNPRHLVRRRGQEARLRCSPMKGHSHVYWYRQLPEEGLKFMVYLQKENIIDESGMPKERFSAEFPKEGPSILRIQQVVRGDSAAYFCASSPYRGNEQFFGPGTRLTVL.

The chain is built from TRBV23-1 and TRBJ2-1; TRBD2 might be the D (5 bases). TRBV23-1 is assigned to the ORF class and has an uncertain function. The V and J ends lost 6 bases and 0 bases respectively, with 15 bases between them. This CDR3 contains 16 residues. CDR3 in amino acids: CASSLGLQSSYNEQFF. CDR3 nucleotide sequence: TGCGCCAGCAGCCTTGGACTCCAGAGCTCCTACAATGAGCAGTTCTTC.

The DNA for the CDR3 is TGTGCCAGCAGGACCAAAACAGGCAATCAGCCCCAGCATTTT. Protein: CASRTKTGNQPQHF. The gene calls are TRBV6-5 and TRBJ1-5; unclear D gene. Germline CDR1 is MNHEY and CDR2 is SVGAGI. Trimming removed 6 bases from V and 2 bases from J, with 11 bases in between. The CDR3 spans 14 residues.

The chain combines TRBV7-2 with TRBJ1-5; 9 bases match TRBD1. The length of the CDR3 is 15 residues. In germline, CDR1 is SGHTA, CDR2 FQGNSA. V shed 5 bases, J shed 2 bases, and the junction held 4 bases outside the gene matches. This CDR3 reads CASSMRTGGNQPQHF. Written as DNA, the CDR3 is TGTGCCAGCAGCATGAGGACAGGGGGCAATCAGCCCCAGCATTTT.

V usage is TRBV6-5 and J usage is TRBJ1-4, with TRBD1 identical over 9 bases. The germline CDR1 and CDR2 sequences are MNHEY and SVGAGI. CDR3 length equals 15 residues. Trimming cost V 6 bases and J 2 bases; bases outside gene matches: 4. As DNA, the CDR3 is TGTGCCAGCAGCACAACAGGGGGCACTAATGAAAAACTGTTTTTT. Its translation is CASSTTGGTNEKLFF.

The J gene is TRBJ1-1, the V gene TRBV7-2; D may be TRBD1 (6 bases). Deletions cut 2 bases from V and 5 bases from J, with 12 bases between. CDR1 and CDR2 from the germline V gene are SGHTA and FQGNSA. The CDR3 spans 14 residues. The DNA for the CDR3 is TGTGCCAGCAGCTTACGGGGGGCTAGTACTGAAGCTTTCTTT. Translating gives CASSLRGASTEAFF. Full variable domain (outside the CDR3, taken from reference TRBV7-2 and TRBJ1-1): GAGVSQSPSNKVTEKGKDVELRCDPISGHTALYWYRQSLGQGLEFLIYFQGNSAPDKSGLPSDRFSAERTGGSVSTLTIQRTQQEDSAVYLCASSLRGASTEAFFGQGTRLTVV.

The chain carries TRBV10-3 and TRBJ1-1; 11 bases line up with TRBD1. Germline V gene sequence: CDR1 ENHRY, CDR2 SYGVKD. V shed 5 bases and J 13 bases; nucleotides not matched to a gene: 6. This CDR3 is 12 amino acids long. The CDR3 protein is CAISQGQGEHFF. The CDR3 DNA follows: TGTGCCATCAGTCAGGGACAGGGGGAGCATTTCTTT.

The chain employs TRBV3-1 (or the pseudogene TRBV3-2) and TRBJ1-5; TRBD1 matches at 7 bases. The CDR3 runs to 15 residues. Germline V gives CDR1 LGHDT, CDR2 YNNKEL (reference sequence). Trimming removed 5 bases from V and 0 bases from J; junction bases left unmatched: 4. The DNA for the CDR3 is TGTGCCAGCAGCGACAGGGCGGTTAGCAATCAGCCCCAGCATTTT. Translation gives CASSDRAVSNQPQHF.

The rearrangement uses TRBV6-5 and TRBJ2-5, with 8 bases aligning to TRBD2. The J segment lost 2 bases and the V segment lost 6 bases, leaving 8 bases of the junction unmatched. Germline V gives CDR1 MNHEY, CDR2 SVGAGI. CDR3 length equals 15 residues. The CDR3: CASSKGLALQETQYF. CDR3 nucleotides: TGTGCCAGCAGCAAAGGACTAGCCTTACAAGAGACCCAGTACTTC.

The chain has TRBV28 and TRBJ2-1; maybe TRBD2 (6 bases). CDR3 size: 14 residues. The V and J ends lost 4 bases and 7 bases respectively, with 14 bases between them. Germline V gene data show CDR1 as MDHEN and CDR2 as SYDVKM. CDR3 region: CASSSTRGMNEQFF. DNA for the CDR3: TGTGCCAGCAGTTCGACCCGCGGGATGAATGAGCAGTTCTTC.

Remarks on this clone: The conserved phenylalanine or tryptophan is not found at the CDR3 terminus, so this likely reflects a read error. The DNA is left out, because the CDR3 cannot be placed on it with certainty; the CDR3 is given as TCRdb lists it. This chain connects TRBV4-3 to TRBJ1-5. With termini counted, the CDR3 has 9 amino acids. CDR1 and CDR2 (germline): LGHNA, YSLEER. The CDR3 reads CASSYDAGR.